The 24 T cell receptor beta chains presented below share a single source sample, sequenced in a study of identical twins. Each CDR3 protein gets one entry after TCRdb re-called the 5' RACE reads with MiXCR. Here the sample spans around 490,000 distinct CDR3 sequences, around 22% being singletons. These same records also appear under a second study, on yellow fever vaccine responses in identical twins.

The specimen sequenced was CD4+ T cells sorted from blood. The receptors stem from a woman aged 18-35 years in good health.

CDR3 region: CSVAQGTQETQYF. Here the CDR3 DNA reads TGCAGCGTTGCTCAGGGTACCCAAGAGACCCAGTACTTC. The chain employs TRBV29-1 and TRBJ2-5; maybe TRBD1 (5 bases). CDR1 is SQVTM, CDR2 ANQGSEA, per germline. The CDR3 covers 13 residues. V gave up 4 bases and J gave up 1 base, with 10 bases separating them. Complete variable domain (other parts from reference TRBV29-1 and TRBJ2-5): SAVISQKPSRDICQRGTSLTIQCQVDSQVTMMFWYRQQPGQSLTLIATANQGSEATYESGFVIDKFPISRPNLTFSTLTVSNMSPEDSSIYLCSVAQGTQETQYFGPGTRLLVL.

The chain is built from TRBV28 and TRBJ1-2; D may be TRBD1 (5 bases). The CDR3 extends over 15 amino acids. Germline CDR1 reads MDHEN; CDR2 reads SYDVKM. With 5 bases removed from V and 4 bases from J, the gap between germline ends came to 17 bases. The DNA of the CDR3 is TGTGCCAGCAGTACCGCATCCGGGACGGCCTATGGCTACACCTTC. Translated, it gives CASSTASGTAYGYTF.

The chain combines TRBV12-3 or TRBV12-4 with TRBJ1-4; 8 nucleotides align to TRBD1. The CDR3 covers 14 residues. Unmatched junction bases numbered 11, after V lost 6 bases and J lost 11 bases. The CDR3 sequence: CASSSQGAILKLFF. The CDR3 DNA follows: TGTGCCAGCAGCTCCCAGGGGGCGATACTTAAACTGTTTTTT.

This rearrangement joins TRBV5-2 to TRBJ2-5; the tabulated D call, TRBD2, remains unverified against the DNA. TRBV5-2 is a listed pseudogene. CDR3 length: 14 amino acids. The CDR3 sequence is CASSPVAGQETQYF. For the CDR3, the DNA is TGTGCCAGCAGCCCTGTAGCGGGCCAAGAGACCCAGTACTTC.

This clonotype occurred a few times. This rearrangement joins TRBV5-4 to TRBJ2-3; 12 bases match TRBD2. This CDR3 spans 15 amino acids. V gave up 4 bases and J gave up 5 bases; unmatched junction bases: 5. CDR1 and CDR2 from the germline V gene are SGHNT and YYREEE (reference sequence). The CDR3 is CASSPLAGGGDTQYF. DNA for the CDR3: TGTGCCAGCAGCCCGCTAGCGGGAGGGGGAGATACGCAGTATTTT.

CDR3 sequence: CASSPGQGIGYTF. The CDR3 DNA is TGTGCCAGCAGTCCGGGACAGGGGATTGGCTACACCTTC. The V call is TRBV25-1, the J call TRBJ1-2; 10 nucleotides agree with TRBD1. Germline CDR1 is MGHDK and CDR2 is SYGVNS. The CDR3 spans 13 residues. Losses at the gene ends were 5 bases for V and 7 bases for J; bases not matched to a gene: 4.

This clonotype has more than one count but fewer than ten. The chain links TRBV27 to TRBJ2-5; 8 bases are shared with TRBD2. The CDR3 sequence is 15 residues long. V shed 8 bases, J shed 5 bases, and the junction held 13 bases outside the gene matches. From germline, CDR1 is MNHEY and CDR2 SMNVEV (reference sequence). The CDR3 sequence: CASQTLAAGGETQYF. In DNA form, the CDR3 reads TGTGCCAGCCAGACCCTTGCTGCGGGGGGTGAGACCCAGTACTTC.

The chain uses TRBV2 and TRBJ2-5, with D possibly TRBD1 on 6 matching bases. Trimming pared 8 bases from V and 2 bases from J, leaving 9 bases between. The length of the CDR3 is 12 residues. CDR1 and CDR2 (germline): SNHLY, FYNNEI. CDR3: CASGGQQETQYF. CDR3 nucleotide sequence: TGTGCCAGCGGGGGACAACAAGAGACCCAGTACTTC.

The table lists this clonotype with many counts. This chain joins TRBV5-1 and TRBJ2-5; D unclear. V was pared by 0 bases and J by 1 base, with 7 bases between. CDR3 size: 14 residues. Germline CDR1 is SGHRS and CDR2 is YFSETQ. The CDR3 region has the DNA TGCGCCAGCAGCTTGGCCGGTAGCCAAGAGACCCAGTACTTC. It translates to CASSLAGSQETQYF.

CDR3 amino acids: CASSTQGALVKNIQYF. The CDR3 DNA follows: TGTGCCAGCAGTACACAGGGGGCGTTGGTCAAAAACATTCAGTACTTC. This chain uses TRBV6-1 with TRBJ2-4; 9 bases line up with TRBD1. The J segment lost 3 bases and the V segment lost 5 bases, leaving 8 bases of the junction unmatched. Looked up from germline, CDR1 is MNHNS and CDR2 is SASEGT. The CDR3 runs to 16 residues.

The chain links TRBV7-8 to TRBJ1-1, with 7 bases lining up with TRBD1. There are 13 residues in the CDR3. The V and J ends lost 6 bases and 11 bases, in that order; junction bases with no gene match: 12. CDR1 and CDR2 (germline): SGHVS, FQNEAQ. The CDR3 DNA is TGTGCCAGCAGGACTAACAGGGGCGAACGGGCTTTCTTT. Amino acids: CASRTNRGERAFF.

This clonotype was found a few times. CDR3 region: CAISEGLAGGPEETQYF. CDR3 bases: TGTGCCATCAGTGAGGGACTAGCGGGAGGGCCCGAAGAGACCCAGTACTTC. The rearrangement joins TRBV10-3 to TRBJ2-5; 15 bases are a match to TRBD2. The CDR3 is made up of 17 amino acids. Germline V gene sequence: CDR1 ENHRY, CDR2 SYGVKD. V lost 2 bases to trimming and J lost 3 bases; unmatched junction nucleotides: 4.

This chain uses TRBV29-1 with TRBJ2-3; no definite D call. The V gene's germline CDR1 is SQVTM and CDR2 ANQGSEA. V lost 2 bases, J lost 2 bases, and 11 bases lay in between. The length of the CDR3 is 14 residues. The CDR3 bases are TGCAGCGTTGAACGTTACGAAGACACAGATACGCAGTATTTT. This sequence encodes CSVERYEDTDTQYF.

This clonotype was seen a handful of times. This chain connects TRBV6-1 to TRBJ2-7; a weak D match, TRBD2 (5 bases). V was pared by 7 bases and J by 7 bases, with 20 bases between. This CDR3 spans 14 amino acids. In germline, CDR1 is MNHNS, CDR2 SASEGT. The CDR3 coding sequence is TGTGCCAGCAACCATCCGGCCCGGGGTTCTGAGCAGTACTTC. This translates into CASNHPARGSEQYF.

This clonotype turned up a few times. The chain joins TRBV2 to TRBJ2-7; 10 bases are shared with TRBD2. The junction had 7 bases not matched to a gene; V was cut back by 4 bases and J by 4 bases. Germline CDR1 reads SNHLY; CDR2 reads FYNNEI. This CDR3 region has 15 residues. CDR3 protein: CASSASASGSYEQYF. The CDR3 nucleotides read TGTGCCAGCAGTGCCTCAGCTAGCGGGAGTTACGAGCAGTACTTC.

This clonotype has a handful of counts. V gene TRBV12-3 or TRBV12-4 combines with J gene TRBJ2-2; D unclear. The V end lost 6 bases, the J end lost 3 bases, and 17 bases lay between the germline ends. This CDR3 is 16 amino acids long. The CDR3 sequence is CASSLPIWMDTGELFF. The CDR3 DNA reads as TGTGCCAGCAGCCTTCCCATCTGGATGGACACCGGGGAGCTGTTTTTT.

A few counts support this clonotype. V gene TRBV14 combines with J gene TRBJ1-3; TRBD1 is a possible D gene (5 bases). V was clipped by 3 bases and J by 0 bases, with 12 bases between them. Germline CDR1 is SGHDN and CDR2 is FVKESK. The CDR3 covers 16 residues. The CDR3 DNA sequence: TGTGCCAGCAGCCAGGACACAGTACTCTCTGGAAACACCATATATTTT. It yields the protein CASSQDTVLSGNTIYF.

The chain joins TRBV4-1 to TRBJ2-5; D is perhaps TRBD2 (6 bases). CDR3 length equals 16 residues. CDR1 is MGHRA, CDR2 YSYEKL, per germline. V was cut by 1 base and J by 4 bases, with 16 bases left in between. CDR3: CASSQVRLVAGETQYF. The DNA of the CDR3 is TGCGCCAGCAGCCAAGTTAGACTAGTGGCGGGAGAGACCCAGTACTTC.

The rearrangement joins TRBV6-1 to TRBJ2-7; 10 positions match TRBD2. Trimming cost V 7 bases and J 0 bases; bases outside gene matches: 12. The CDR3 covers 17 residues. Germline loops: CDR1 MNHNS, CDR2 SASEGT. In nucleotides, the CDR3 is TGTGCCAGCACGCTCCTTTTAGCGGGAGGAGTCTCCTACGAGCAGTACTTC. Its protein is CASTLLLAGGVSYEQYF.

V gene TRBV10-3 combines with J gene TRBJ2-3; D perhaps matches TRBD1 (5 bases). Deletions cut 6 bases from V and 2 bases from J, with 9 bases between. The CDR3 runs 13 residues. Germline V lookup: CDR1 ENHRY, CDR2 SYGVKD. CDR3 region: CAIRSRDTDTQYF. CDR3 coding DNA: TGTGCCATCAGGTCCAGGGACACAGATACGCAGTATTTT.

The CDR3 spells CASSPPGVGTGELFF. The CDR3 region has the DNA TGCGCCAGCAGCCCCCCAGGGGTTGGCACCGGGGAGCTGTTTTTT. V is TRBV5-1 and J is TRBJ2-2; a weak D match, TRBD1 (6 bases). Germline CDR1 and CDR2: SGHRS and YFSETQ. This CDR3 is built from 15 residues. V was trimmed by 4 bases and J by 4 bases, leaving 14 bases between them.

This rearrangement joins TRBV4-1 to TRBJ2-1, with 7 bases lining up with TRBD2. The J segment lost 5 bases and the V segment lost 0 bases, leaving 16 bases of the junction unmatched. The CDR3 totals 19 residues. Germline loops: CDR1 MGHRA, CDR2 YSYEKL. The DNA for the CDR3 is TGCGCCAGCAGCCAAGATGCTCGGGGGAGGGCCCGGAAAAACAATGAGCAGTTCTTC. Protein sequence: CASSQDARGRARKNNEQFF.

The chain recombines TRBV6-5 with TRBJ2-7; D may be TRBD2 (6 bases). Looked up from germline, CDR1 is MNHEY and CDR2 is SVGAGI. The CDR3 runs to 13 residues. V shed 4 bases and J shed 5 bases, with 12 bases lying between them. Written as DNA, the CDR3 is TGTGCCAGCAGTTGGCGGGGTTACCACGAGCAGTACTTC. This encodes CASSWRGYHEQYF.

This clonotype was seen only a few times. The chain couples TRBV11-3 to TRBJ2-2; tentative D call: TRBD2 (6 bases). Trimming shortened V by 2 bases and J by 3 bases, and 16 bases separated the two germline ends. Germline CDR1 and CDR2: SGHNT and YENEEA. The CDR3 contains 17 residues. As DNA, the CDR3 is TGTGCCAGCAGCTTACTAGACAGAACGGGGGACACCGGGGAGCTGTTTTTT. This gives the protein CASSLLDRTGDTGELFF.